This T cell receptor (beta chain) was sequenced during a study of blood T cells in healthy people across ages. Each sample used at least 6.5 million PBMCs. Germline lookup yields CDR1 SNHLY and CDR2 FYNNEI. This CDR3 is built from 14 residues. Trimming pared 1 base from V and 7 bases from J, leaving 11 bases between. Primers used in a second PCR of roughly 6 to 12 cycles were a sample-barcoded 5' primer and a J-beta primer mix. Every cDNA molecule bore a tag from a template-switch adaptor containing 12 random nucleotides. Sequencing of every sample gave 2.5 million or more CDR3-containing paired-end reads. TCRdb processed the 5' RACE reads anew with MiXCR; each CDR3 protein has one entry. The sample yields approximately 730,000 distinct CDR3 sequences, about 40% seen once.

The rearrangement uses TRBV2 and TRBJ1-5; no clear D gene. This sequence originates from a woman in her fifties or sixties in good health. Material: blood. Here the CDR3 reads CASSEGVGPQPQHF. The CDR3 DNA reads TGTGCCAGCAGTGAAGGAGTGGGCCCCCAGCCCCAGCATTTT.